The rows below give T cell receptor beta chains drawn from one sample of a study of control samples from healthy donors and cancer patients. The assay was immunoSEQ multiplex PCR, and TCRdb's table has in-frame clones only and misses some. The sample carries 130,000 or so clones, approximately 90% recorded once. Sequencing was done on a sample of blood. These receptors came from a woman between 45 and 65 years old in good health. CDR3s include the opening cysteine and the closing phenylalanine or tryptophan. Each record gives: D gene, V gene, clone size, J gene, CDR3 DNA, CDR3 protein. A D gene is named only where the DNA matches it firmly. The size field is filled for only some rows; it gives once, few, many or a size class.

NA	TRBV28	NA	TRBJ2-7	TGTGCCAGCATAACGGGCAGTACCTACGAGCAGTACTTC	CASITGSTYEQYF
NA	TRBV19	NA	TRBJ2-7	TGTGCCACCAGGTCCCACCGCTACGAGCAGTACTTC	CATRSHRYEQYF
TRBD1	TRBV12-5	NA	TRBJ1-2	TGTGCTAGTGGTTTGGTACGCCCGGGACAGGGGGCTAGCTATGGCTACACCTTC	CASGLVRPGQGASYGYTF
NA	TRBV6-6	NA	TRBJ2-7	TGTGCCAGCAGTTACTATAACGGTGAGCAGTACTTC	CASSYYNGEQYF
NA	TRBV6-5	few	TRBJ2-1	TGTGCCAGCAGGGAGGGAGGGGGATACAATGAGCAGTTCTTC	CASREGGGYNEQFF
NA	TRBV29-1	NA	TRBJ1-1	TGCAGCGGGAGCGGGTACGGCACTGAAGCTTTCTTT	CSGSGYGTEAFF
NA	TRBV30	NA	TRBJ1-3	TGTGCCTGCAGGGAGTCTGGAAACACCATATATTTT	CACRESGNTIYF
NA	TRBV29-1	NA	TRBJ1-5	TGCAGCGTTGGCCGGGACATTTATCAGCCCCAGCATTTT	CSVGRDIYQPQHF
NA	TRBV7-9	NA	TRBJ2-5	TGTGCCAGCAGCCCCCGCTTGGCGACCCAGTACTTC	CASSPRLATQYF
NA	TRBV14	NA	TRBJ2-4	TGTGCCAGCAGCCACAGGGACACCTGGTCGCTTCAGTACTTC	CASSHRDTWSLQYF
NA	TRBV10-3	NA	TRBJ1-2	TGTGCCATCAGTGCACAGAACTATGGCTACACCTTC	CAISAQNYGYTF
NA	TRBV11-2	NA	TRBJ2-3	TGTGCCAGCAGCTATCGAGTGGATACGCAGTATTTT	CASSYRVDTQYF
NA	TRBV4-1	once	TRBJ1-4	TGCGCCAGCAGCCCCCTAGCGGGTGAAAAACTGTTTTTT	CASSPLAGEKLFF
NA	TRBV5-1	NA	TRBJ2-5	TGCGCCAGCAGCCTCCGGCAGCTTCAAGAGACCCAGTACTTC	CASSLRQLQETQYF
NA	TRBV5-1	NA	TRBJ1-1	TGCGCCAGCAGCTTATTACCGCTGAACACTGAAGCTTTCTTT	CASSLLPLNTEAFF
NA	TRBV11-3	NA	TRBJ2-5	TGTGCCAGCAGCTTAGGGGAAGGGGCTGAAGGGGAGACCCAGTACTTC	CASSLGEGAEGETQYF
NA	TRBV10-3	NA	TRBJ2-3	TGTGCCATCAGTGAGGACAGACCCACAGATACGCAGTATTTT	CAISEDRPTDTQYF
NA	TRBV12-3/TRBV12-4	NA	TRBJ1-1	TGTGCCAGCAGTTTGGGACCAGACGCTTTCTTT	CASSLGPDAFF
NA	TRBV10-3	NA	TRBJ2-7	TGTGCCATCAGTGAGGGGCGCCGCTCCTACGAGCAGTACTTC	CAISEGRRSYEQYF
TRBD2	TRBV6-2/TRBV6-3	once	TRBJ2-3	TGTGCCAGCAGTTCCAGACTAGCGGGTTCTAGCACAGATACGCAGTATTTT	CASSSRLAGSSTDTQYF
NA	TRBV18	NA	TRBJ2-5	TGTGCCAGCTCACCATTTCGGGACTCGATCCGGGAGACCCAGTACTTC	CASSPFRDSIRETQYF
NA	TRBV5-4	NA	TRBJ2-7	TGTGCCAGCAGCTGGAGGGGGAACGAGCAGTATTTC	CASSWRGNEQYF
TRBD1	TRBV5-1	NA	TRBJ2-1	TGCGCCAGCAGCTTGACGGACAGGGGGCGCTTGAACAGGCAGTTCTTC	CASSLTDRGRLNRQFF
NA	TRBV5-1	NA	TRBJ2-1	TGCGCCAGCAGCTTGGCTGAGGGATACAATGAGCAGTTCTTC	CASSLAEGYNEQFF
NA	TRBV29-1	once	TRBJ1-5	TGCAGCGTTGAGGGTGGAGAAGGTCAGCCCCAGCATTTT	CSVEGGEGQPQHF
NA	TRBV7-8	NA	TRBJ2-5	TGTGCCAGCAGCTTAACTGTCGAGACCCAGTACTTC	CASSLTVETQYF
NA	TRBV19	NA	TRBJ1-5	TGTGCCAGTAGTAGGGGCATCAATCAGCCCCAGCATTTT	CASSRGINQPQHF
NA	TRBV3-1/TRBV3-2	NA	TRBJ2-3	TGTGCCAGCAGCCAAGGTCTGGACATTGAGTATTTT	CASSQGLDIEYF
TRBD2	TRBV18	NA	TRBJ2-7	TGTGCCAGTTCCGGGACTAGCGGTACCTACGAGCAGTACTTC	CASSGTSGTYEQYF
NA	TRBV6-1	few	TRBJ2-6	TGTGCCAGCAGTGAACTCGGGACCGCAAGCTCTGGGGCCAACGTCCTGACTTTC	CASSELGTASSGANVLTF
NA	TRBV19	NA	TRBJ1-5	TGTGCCAGTAGTAAACCCCCGGCGCCGGGCCGGGGCAGTCAGCCCCAGCATTTT	CASSKPPAPGRGSQPQHF
NA	TRBV29-1	NA	TRBJ1-1	TGCAGCGCGGGGCCGAGGGAAGGAGCTTTCTTT	CSAGPREGAFF
TRBD1	TRBV5-8	NA	TRBJ1-2	TGTGCCAGCAGCTTAGCAATGGGACAGGGAGTGAGCGGCTACACCTTC	CASSLAMGQGVSGYTF
TRBD1	TRBV2	NA	TRBJ1-4	TGTGCCAGCAGTCTGGACAGGGGAAATGAAAAACTGTTTTTT	CASSLDRGNEKLFF
NA	TRBV5-1	NA	TRBJ1-5	TGCGCCAGCAGCTATCAGGGGAATCAGCCCCAGCATTTT	CASSYQGNQPQHF
TRBD2	TRBV30	NA	TRBJ2-3	TGTGCCTGGAGTGGGGGGAGGGGCGTCGTATTAGATACGCAGTATTTT	CAWSGGRGVVLDTQYF
TRBD2	TRBV6-4	NA	TRBJ2-2	TGTGCCAGCAGTCTTAAACTAGCGGGAGAGGGCACCGGGGAGCTGTTTTTT	CASSLKLAGEGTGELFF
TRBD2	TRBV28	NA	TRBJ2-1	TGTGCCAGCAGTTGGGAAGAGGCTAGCGGGAGGGTTGAGCAGTTCTTC	CASSWEEASGRVEQFF
TRBD1	TRBV5-1	NA	TRBJ2-7	TGCGCCAGCAGGTGGGGACAGGGAGGCGAGCAGTACTTC	CASRWGQGGEQYF
TRBD1	TRBV10-3	NA	TRBJ1-1	TGTGCCATCAGAACAGGGGGGAACACTGAAGCTTTCTTT	CAIRTGGNTEAFF
NA	TRBV20-1	NA	TRBJ1-2	TGCAGTGCTAGTTGGGGGCGTTATGGCTACACCTTC	CSASWGRYGYTF
TRBD1	TRBV5-4	NA	TRBJ1-1	TGTGCCAGCAAAGGGACAGCGAACACTGAAGCTTTCTTT	CASKGTANTEAFF
NA	TRBV28	NA	TRBJ1-1	TGTGCCAGCAGTTTAGAGAGTACTGAAGCTTTCTTT	CASSLESTEAFF
NA	TRBV3-1/TRBV3-2	NA	TRBJ2-2	TGTGCCAGCAGCCGAGTAGAGGGTAACACCGGGGAGCTGTTTTTT	CASSRVEGNTGELFF
TRBD2	TRBV11-2	NA	TRBJ2-7	TGTGCCAGCAGCTTAGGGGCTAGCGGGACGAGCTCCTACGAGCAGTACTTC	CASSLGASGTSSYEQYF
NA	TRBV2	NA	TRBJ1-1	TGTGCCAGGACGATGAGACAGTCGGATACTGAAGCTTTCTTT	CARTMRQSDTEAFF
TRBD2	TRBV9	NA	TRBJ2-3	TGTGCCAGCAGCCCTAGGCGGGGGGGCACAGATACGCAGTATTTT	CASSPRRGGTDTQYF
NA	TRBV27	few	TRBJ1-1	TGTGCCAGCAGTTCCGCTTGGGACACTGAAGCTTTCTTT	CASSSAWDTEAFF
NA	TRBV18	once	TRBJ1-2	TGTGCCAGCTCACCACCCAACAGGGTGACCTATGGCTACACCTTC	CASSPPNRVTYGYTF
NA	TRBV12-5	NA	TRBJ2-7	TGTGCTAGTGGTTTGGCGGACGGCAGCGAGCAGTACTTC	CASGLADGSEQYF
TRBD2	TRBV29-1	NA	TRBJ2-5	TGCAGCGTTGCCCTACCCAGGGTTAGCGGGGGACAAGAGACCCAGTACTTC	CSVALPRVSGGQETQYF
NA	TRBV28	NA	TRBJ2-7	TGTGCCAGCAGCCGAACTACTCGTACCGAGCAGTACTTC	CASSRTTRTEQYF
TRBD1	TRBV27	NA	TRBJ1-2	TGTGCCAGCAGTTTTGGACCCAGGGGGCGCGGCTATGGCTACACCTTC	CASSFGPRGRGYGYTF
TRBD2	TRBV6-5	once	TRBJ2-7	TGTGCCAGCAGTTACGGACTAGCCGTGTACGAGCAGTACTTC	CASSYGLAVYEQYF
NA	TRBV15	NA	TRBJ1-1	TGTGCCACCAGCAGAGCTTTAGGGGCCGCTTTCTTT	CATSRALGAAFF
NA	TRBV12-3/TRBV12-4	NA	TRBJ1-1	TGTGCCAGCACCCAGGGCCTTAGCACTGAAGCTTTCTTT	CASTQGLSTEAFF
TRBD1	TRBV7-9	NA	TRBJ2-5	TGTGCCAGCAGCTCTTCCGGGACAGGGGGTCAAGAGACCCAGTACTTC	CASSSSGTGGQETQYF